Listed below are T cell receptor beta chains from one sample, sequenced in a study of blood T cell repertoires in COVID-19. Here immunoSEQ multiplex PCR was the method, and the copy in TCRdb shows in-frame clones only, minus some. The sample consists of roughly 330,000 clones, over 70% of them appearing once. Sequences were obtained from PBMCs or T cells enriched from blood (not recorded which). Every receptor here comes from a man aged 25 to 45 who had recovered from COVID-19. CDR3s include the opening cysteine and the closing phenylalanine or tryptophan. A D gene is named only where the DNA matches it firmly. Clone size, where shown, is once, few, many, or a class for clones that have expanded.

d_call | j_call | clone_size | v_call | cdr3_aa | cdr3_nt
. | TRBJ2-6 | . | TRBV7-3 | CASSVPGDNGANVLTF | TGTGCCAGCAGCGTCCCCGGGGACAATGGGGCCAACGTCCTGACTTTC
. | TRBJ2-7 | . | TRBV5-4 | CASSQGQFEQYF | TGTGCCAGCAGCCAAGGACAGTTCGAGCAGTACTTC
TRBD1 | TRBJ1-4 | . | TRBV5-6 | CASSFKTGATNEKLFF | TGTGCCAGCAGCTTTAAGACAGGGGCAACTAATGAAAAACTGTTTTTT
. | TRBJ2-2 | . | TRBV19 | CASSPRTEGNTGELFF | TGTGCCAGTAGTCCTAGGACGGAGGGAAACACCGGGGAGCTGTTTTTT
TRBD1 | TRBJ1-4 | . | TRBV7-9 | CASSSYRGSRDEKLFF | TGTGCCAGCAGCTCCTACAGGGGGAGTCGTGATGAAAAACTGTTTTTT
. | TRBJ1-1 | . | TRBV28 | CASSSGRENTEAFF | TGTGCCAGCAGTTCCGGACGGGAGAACACTGAAGCTTTCTTT
. | TRBJ2-2 | . | TRBV10-3 | CAISGSGGPARSGELFF | TGTGCCATCAGTGGCTCAGGGGGGCCCGCGAGGTCCGGGGAGCTGTTTTTT
TRBD1 | TRBJ1-4 | once | TRBV18 | CASSQRQGALEKLFF | TGTGCCAGCTCTCAAAGACAGGGGGCACTTGAAAAACTGTTTTTT
. | TRBJ1-4 | . | TRBV13 | CASSLRGTNEKLFF | TGTGCCAGCAGCTTAAGAGGAACTAATGAAAAACTGTTTTTT
TRBD1 | TRBJ1-1 | . | TRBV7-8 | CASSQRQGDTEAFF | TGTGCCAGCAGTCAACGACAGGGCGACACTGAAGCTTTCTTT
TRBD1 | TRBJ1-2 | . | TRBV28 | CASSGQGAIPSYGYTF | TGTGCCAGCAGTGGACAGGGGGCGATTCCGTCTTATGGCTACACCTTC
. | TRBJ1-6 | once | TRBV9 | CASSVGQGGNSPLHF | TGTGCCAGCAGCGTAGGTCAGGGCGGCAATTCACCCCTCCACTTT
TRBD1 | TRBJ1-5 | many | TRBV19 | CASTAGQNSNQPQHF | TGTGCCAGTACTGCGGGACAGAATAGCAATCAGCCCCAGCATTTT
. | TRBJ1-2 | . | TRBV28 | CASSLLSDTNYGYTF | TGTGCCAGCAGTTTACTGAGCGATACTAACTATGGCTACACCTTC
. | TRBJ2-7 | . | TRBV7-6 | CASSPTGGYEQYF | TGTGCCAGCAGCCCGACAGGTGGTTACGAGCAGTACTTC
. | TRBJ1-4 | . | TRBV10-2 | CASSEVGAANEKLFF | TGCGCCAGCAGTGAAGTGGGGGCCGCTAATGAAAAACTGTTTTTT
TRBD1 | TRBJ1-6 | once | TRBV7-3 | CASSRQGQGSPLHF | TGTGCCAGCAGCCGACAGGGGCAAGGGTCACCCCTCCACTTT
TRBD1 | TRBJ1-2 | . | TRBV7-9 | CASSPPTGGKLSYTF | TGTGCCAGCAGCCCACCGACAGGGGGCAAGCTTAGCTACACCTTC
. | TRBJ1-2 | . | TRBV7-3 | CASSLHAGDYGYTF | TGTGCCAGCAGCCTCCACGCGGGGGACTATGGCTACACCTTC
. | TRBJ1-5 | few | TRBV5-1 | CASSLGEVSNQPQHF | TGCGCCAGCAGCTTGGGGGAGGTGAGCAATCAGCCCCAGCATTTT
. | TRBJ1-5 | . | TRBV7-9 | CASSLEGPQPQHF | TGTGCCAGCAGCTTAGAGGGGCCTCAGCCCCAGCATTTT
. | TRBJ1-1 | . | TRBV7-8 | CASSLAGGNTEAFF | TGTGCCAGCAGCTTAGCAGGCGGGAACACTGAAGCTTTCTTT
TRBD1 | TRBJ2-3 | . | TRBV11-2 | CASSAWTGSTDTQYF | TGTGCCAGCAGCGCCTGGACAGGGAGCACAGATACGCAGTATTTT
. | TRBJ2-6 | few | TRBV5-4 | CASSLGRSGANVLTF | TGTGCCAGCAGCTTGGGGAGATCTGGGGCCAACGTCCTGACTTTC
. | TRBJ1-5 | . | TRBV6-1 | CASSEGTSTGQPQHF | TGTGCCAGCAGTGAAGGGACATCCACAGGCCAGCCCCAGCATTTT
. | TRBJ2-3 | . | TRBV29-1 | CSVDPREDTQYF | TGCAGCGTTGACCCCAGGGAAGATACGCAGTATTTT
. | TRBJ1-2 | . | TRBV6-5 | CASNREEGGYTF | TGTGCCAGCAACCGGGAAGAGGGAGGCTACACCTTC
. | TRBJ2-3 | once | TRBV7-9 | CASSEGSRGTDTQYF | TGTGCCAGCAGCGAGGGATCGAGGGGCACAGATACGCAGTATTTT
TRBD1 | TRBJ2-7 | few | TRBV5-4 | CASSRQGKLSYEQYF | TGTGCCAGCAGTAGACAGGGTAAACTTTCCTACGAGCAGTACTTC
. | TRBJ1-2 | . | TRBV10-3 | CAISESGQTNYGYTF | TGTGCCATCAGTGAGTCTGGACAGACTAACTATGGCTACACCTTC
. | TRBJ1-2 | . | TRBV27 | CASSIRGMHGYTF | TGTGCCAGCAGTATCAGGGGTATGCATGGCTACACCTTC
TRBD1 | TRBJ1-2 | few | TRBV6-6 | CASSYRGQGNYGYTF | TGTGCCAGCAGTTACCGGGGACAGGGAAACTATGGCTACACCTTC
TRBD2 | TRBJ2-1 | . | TRBV28 | CASKLAGGSSYNEQFF | TGTGCCAGCAAACTAGCGGGAGGGAGCTCCTACAATGAGCAGTTCTTC
. | TRBJ2-6 | . | TRBV5-5 | CASSLGRDGANVLTF | TGTGCCAGCAGCTTAGGGCGGGACGGGGCCAACGTCCTGACTTTC
TRBD2 | TRBJ2-5 | . | TRBV5-4 | CASKQGSSGGEETQYF | TGTGCCAGCAAACAAGGGAGTAGCGGGGGTGAAGAGACCCAGTACTTC